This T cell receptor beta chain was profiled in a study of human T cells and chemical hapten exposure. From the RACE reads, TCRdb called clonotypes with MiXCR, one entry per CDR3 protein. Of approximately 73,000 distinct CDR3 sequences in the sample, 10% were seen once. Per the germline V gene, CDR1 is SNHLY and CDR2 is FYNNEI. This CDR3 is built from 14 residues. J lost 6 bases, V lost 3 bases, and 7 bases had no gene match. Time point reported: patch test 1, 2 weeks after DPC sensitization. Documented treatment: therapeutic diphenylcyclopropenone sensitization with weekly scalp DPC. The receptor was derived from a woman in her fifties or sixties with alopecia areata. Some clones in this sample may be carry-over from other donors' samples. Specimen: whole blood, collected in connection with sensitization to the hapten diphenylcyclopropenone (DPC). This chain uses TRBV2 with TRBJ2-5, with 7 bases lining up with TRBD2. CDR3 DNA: TGTGCCAGCAGTGAGGCGGGAGCGATGAAGACCCAGTACTTC. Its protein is CASSEAGAMKTQYF. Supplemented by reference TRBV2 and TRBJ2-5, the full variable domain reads EPEVTQTPSHQVTQMGQEVILRCVPISNHLYFYWYRQILGQKVEFLVSFYNNEISEKSEIFDDQFSVERPDGSNFTLKIRSTKLEDSAMYFCASSEAGAMKTQYFGPGTRLLVL.